Given below is one T cell receptor (beta chain) in context. What it binds is unknown. In the PCR, 60 Vbeta and 13 Jbeta primers were used. Measured with immunoSEQ multiplex PCR; TCRdb has only the in-frame clones, and not every one. The table lists 100,000 to 150,000 clones, around 74% of them singletons, with over 3.5% in the top ten. Despite likely unrecorded immune exposures, the donors were nominally healthy at the time of sampling. This specimen belongs to a study of cytomegalovirus exposure and HLA in healthy donors. Points from the study as a whole: Earlier findings revealed that most TCR beta V segments proved productive either about 87% or about 30% of the time. Rarity marked most TCR sequences, yet some public TCRs occurred in many donors. Sequencing likely caused a cluster of highly shared sequence variants.

V lost 0 bases to trimming and J lost 6 bases; unmatched junction nucleotides: 14. The germline gives CDR1 SQVTM, CDR2 ANQGSEA. This CDR3 is 17 amino acids long. Material for sequencing was PBMCs. The chain carries TRBV29-1 and TRBJ2-1, with 7 bases identical to TRBD2. This TCR was recovered from a woman aged 50 to 65 in good health and CMV-seropositive. The CDR3 coding sequence is TGCAGCGTTGAAGATCTGAGGAGAGTGGGGGGGTCCAATGAGCAGTTCTTC. As protein: CSVEDLRRVGGSNEQFF.